This TCR beta chain originates from a study of post-analysis software for immune sequencing data. Study observations and caveats: Those samples that were prepared in the same batch co-clustered strongly by F measure. Normalized Chao1 diversity was significantly lower in multiple sclerosis patients than in controls. Four or five TRBV segments, TRBV5-6, TRBV5-1 and TRBV20-1 among them, were found more frequent in patients than controls.

Per the germline V gene, CDR1 is SGHAT and CDR2 is FQNNGV. CDR3 length: 15 residues. V shed 4 bases and J 5 bases; nucleotides not matched to a gene: 6. At least ten counts were recorded for this clonotype. Its antigen remains unidentified. Carried by the TCR beta cDNA libraries were unique molecular identifiers. Once roughly 0.9 to 11 million T cells were used, a few hundred thousand cDNA molecules resulted. One entry per CDR3 protein results from TCRdb running MiXCR on the PCR reads. Of about 540,000 distinct CDR3 sequences in the sample, around a third were seen once. The sequence was collected from a girl aged 2-17 years with multiple sclerosis. The material sequenced was blood. The chain has TRBV11-2 and TRBJ2-1; TRBD2 agrees at 9 bases. CDR3 residues: CASSSLAGTDNEQFF. The CDR3 bases are TGTGCCAGCAGCTCCCTAGCGGGGACGGACAATGAGCAGTTCTTC.